This T cell receptor (beta chain) was obtained from a study of long-term antiretroviral therapy in people with HIV. At the level of the study: Initial samples were collected about a decade before the 2015 immediate-ART recommendation.

Concerning this clone: Its matching antigen is unknown.

Points from the study as a whole: CDR3 lengths in HIV samples spanned a narrower range than controls. Researchers lacked any data on ART adherence, viral resistance or therapy changes.

Researchers report immunoSEQ v3.0 was run at survey level. Sequencing used immunoSEQ multiplex PCR; TCRdb keeps in-frame clones, though not all of them. The data contain tens of thousands of clones, approximately 94% of them seen just once; the ten biggest clones take up roughly 2.2%. Trimming took off 8 bases at V and 5 bases at J, with 15 bases between the two ends. This CDR3 contains 13 residues. The V gene's germline CDR1 is SNHLY and CDR2 FYNNEI. The chain combines TRBV2 with TRBJ1-1; TRBD1 is a possible D gene (6 bases). This TCR derives from a man aged 25 to 40 with HIV. Specimen: unsorted PBMCs, collected roughly 9.5 years after starting antiretroviral therapy. The chain's CDR3 is CASGNSQGTEAFF. CDR3 DNA sequence: TGTGCCAGCGGGAACAGCCAGGGGACTGAAGCTTTCTTT. The entire variable domain, with the rest obtained from reference TRBV2 and TRBJ1-1, is as follows: EPEVTQTPSHQVTQMGQEVILRCVPISNHLYFYWYRQILGQKVEFLVSFYNNEISEKSEIFDDQFSVERPDGSNFTLKIRSTKLEDSAMYFCASGNSQGTEAFFGQGTRLTVV.